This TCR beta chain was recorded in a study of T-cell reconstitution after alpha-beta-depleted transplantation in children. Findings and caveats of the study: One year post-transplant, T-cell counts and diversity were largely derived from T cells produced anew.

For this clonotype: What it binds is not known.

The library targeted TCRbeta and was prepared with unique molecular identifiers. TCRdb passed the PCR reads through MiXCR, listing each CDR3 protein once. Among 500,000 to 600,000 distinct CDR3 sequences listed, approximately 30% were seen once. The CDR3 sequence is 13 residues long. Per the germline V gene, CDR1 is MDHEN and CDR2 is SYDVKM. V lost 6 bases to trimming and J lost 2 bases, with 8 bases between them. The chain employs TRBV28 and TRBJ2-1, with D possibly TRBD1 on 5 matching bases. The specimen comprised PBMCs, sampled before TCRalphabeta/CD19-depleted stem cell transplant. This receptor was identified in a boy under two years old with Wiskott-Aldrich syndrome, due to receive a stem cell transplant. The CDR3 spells CASRSGTYNEQFF. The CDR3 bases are TGTGCCAGCAGGTCAGGGACCTACAATGAGCAGTTCTTC. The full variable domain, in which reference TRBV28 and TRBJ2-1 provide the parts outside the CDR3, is DVKVTQSSRYLVKRTGEKVFLECVQDMDHENMFWYRQDPGLGLRLIYFSYDVKMKEKGDIPEGYSVSREKKERFSLILESASTNQTSMYLCASRSGTYNEQFFGPGTRLTVL.